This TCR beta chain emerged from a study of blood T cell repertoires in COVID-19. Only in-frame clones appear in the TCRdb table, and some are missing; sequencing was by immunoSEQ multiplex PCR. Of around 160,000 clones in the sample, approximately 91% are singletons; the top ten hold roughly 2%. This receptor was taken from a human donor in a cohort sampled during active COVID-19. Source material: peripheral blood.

The CDR3 bases are TGTGCCAGCAGTTTATTAGAGTGGGGCTACACCTTC. This translates into CASSLLEWGYTF. The J gene is TRBJ1-2, the V gene TRBV28; D is unresolved. In germline, CDR1 is MDHEN, CDR2 SYDVKM. This CDR3 has 12 amino acids. The ends were cut back, 1 base at V and 8 bases at J, with 8 bases in the middle.